These T cell receptor beta chains were read from a single sample in a study of cytomegalovirus exposure and HLA in healthy donors. Measured with immunoSEQ multiplex PCR; TCRdb has only the in-frame clones, and not every one. The sample shows 100,000 to 150,000 clones, over 70% of them seen only once. The sequencing input was PBMCs. These receptor sequences come from a woman between 50 and 59 years old in good health and CMV-seronegative. The CDR3 runs from the conserved cysteine through the conserved F or W. The D gene is left open where the match is weak. Clone size is stated in some rows and not others, as once, few, many or a class when expanded.

>-|-|TRBJ2-7|TRBV7-3
CASSSQANYEQYF
TGTGCCAGCAGCTCACAGGCTAACTACGAGCAGTACTTC
>-|-|TRBJ2-5|TRBV21-1
CASSKPSARTCETQYF
TGTGCCAGCAGCAAACCCTCTGCTCGGACATGCGAGACCCAGTACTTC
>TRBD2|-|TRBJ2-2|TRBV5-6
CASSLMGGTSWTGELFF
TGTGCCAGCAGCTTGATGGGGGGGACTAGTTGGACCGGGGAGCTGTTTTTT
>-|few|TRBJ1-4|TRBV25-1
CASTAGVGEKLFF
TGTGCCAGCACGGCGGGTGTTGGTGAAAAACTGTTTTTT
>TRBD2|-|TRBJ2-7|TRBV2
CASSDPGAGGGDEQYF
TGTGCCAGCAGCGACCCTGGGGCGGGAGGCGGCGACGAGCAGTACTTC
>-|once|TRBJ1-3|TRBV4-1
CASSQAAEVLHF
TGCGCCAGCAGCCAAGCTGCAGAAGTCCTCCATTTT
>TRBD2|-|TRBJ2-1|TRBV28
CASSFGSGRARSYNEQFF
TGTGCCAGCAGTTTTGGGAGCGGGAGGGCCCGCTCCTACAATGAGCAGTTCTTC
>TRBD1|few|TRBJ2-7|TRBV5-6
CASSPQGADYEQYF
TGTGCCAGCAGCCCTCAGGGGGCTGACTACGAGCAGTACTTC
>TRBD1|-|TRBJ2-7|TRBV5-6
CASSVLESGGYEQYF
TGTGCCAGCAGCGTACTTGAATCAGGGGGCTACGAGCAGTACTTC
>TRBD1|few|TRBJ2-7|TRBV5-4
CASSSTGVREQYF
TGTGCCAGCAGTAGTACAGGGGTTCGAGAGCAGTACTTC
>TRBD2|-|TRBJ2-7|TRBV4-2
CASSQVGTSGGREQYF
TGTGCCAGCAGCCAAGTTGGGACTAGCGGAGGGAGGGAGCAGTACTTC
>-|-|TRBJ1-5|TRBV5-6
CASSPAGNQPQHF
TGTGCCAGCAGCCCCGCGGGGAATCAGCCCCAGCATTTT
>-|-|TRBJ1-2|TRBV30
CAWKIAGNYGYTF
TGTGCCTGGAAGATTGCAGGAAACTATGGCTACACCTTC
>-|-|TRBJ2-1|TRBV20-1
CSARTRVEQFF
TGCAGTGCTAGAACTAGGGTTGAGCAGTTCTTC
>TRBD2|-|TRBJ2-7|TRBV4-1
CASSQALSGTALLYEQYF
TGCGCCAGCAGCCAAGCCTTGAGCGGGACGGCCCTGCTCTACGAGCAGTACTTC
>TRBD2|-|TRBJ2-7|TRBV15
CATSSGIGTSGRNYEQYF
TGTGCCACCAGCAGTGGCATTGGGACTAGCGGGAGGAACTACGAGCAGTACTTC
>-|-|TRBJ1-1|TRBV2
CASKYTGVNTEAFF
TGTGCCAGCAAGTATACAGGTGTGAACACTGAAGCTTTCTTT
>-|few|TRBJ2-7|TRBV5-1
CPSSFWYAGFGEQYF
TGCCCCAGCAGCTTCTGGTATGCGGGGTTTGGCGAGCAGTACTTC
>TRBD1|-|TRBJ1-5|TRBV15
CATSRAGQGSQPQHF
TGTGCCACCAGCAGAGCGGGACAGGGATCTCAGCCCCAGCATTTT
>-|-|TRBJ2-3|TRBV21-1
CASPPGQGITDTQYF
TGTGCCAGCCCGCCGGGACAGGGAATCACAGATACGCAGTATTTT
>TRBD2|few|TRBJ2-7|TRBV7-2
CASSLAGGNAYEQYF
TGTGCCAGCAGTCTAGCGGGAGGGAACGCCTACGAGCAGTACTTC
>-|-|TRBJ1-1|TRBV6-1
CASSGSKTTEAFF
TGTGCCAGCAGCGGCAGTAAGACAACTGAAGCTTTCTTT
>-|-|TRBJ2-1|TRBV11-3
CASSLVNSGYNEQFF
TGTGCCAGCAGCTTAGTGAATAGCGGCTACAATGAGCAGTTCTTC
>TRBD2|few|TRBJ2-1|TRBV5-4
CASSPIGTSELDEQFF
TGTGCCAGCAGCCCCATCGGGACTAGCGAGTTAGATGAGCAGTTCTTC
>TRBD2|-|TRBJ2-7|TRBV5-8
CASSFRSREREQYF
TGTGCCAGCAGCTTCCGGTCGCGGGAGCGTGAGCAGTACTTC
>TRBD1|-|TRBJ1-3|TRBV19
CASSLRLNQDRPQSSGNTIYF
TGTGCCAGTAGTCTGCGCTTAAACCAGGACAGGCCACAGAGCTCTGGAAACACCATATATTTT
>TRBD2|-|TRBJ2-7|TRBV4-1
CASSQTSATSYEQYF
TGCGCCAGCAGCCAAACTAGCGCCACCTCCTACGAGCAGTACTTC
>TRBD1|-|TRBJ1-1|TRBV28
CAGQGATEAFF
TGTGCCGGACAGGGGGCCACTGAAGCTTTCTTT
>TRBD2|few|TRBJ2-1|TRBV7-8
CASSISGGFDEQFF
TGTGCCAGCAGCATCTCCGGGGGGTTCGATGAGCAGTTCTTC
>-|-|TRBJ1-1|TRBV7-3
CASSLDSFAEAFF
TGTGCCAGCAGCTTGGACAGTTTTGCTGAAGCTTTCTTT
>-|-|TRBJ2-1|TRBV5-4
CASSLGGPPFF
TGTGCCAGCAGCTTGGGAGGGCCCCCGTTCTTC
>TRBD2|-|TRBJ2-7|TRBV7-2
CASSTRPTSDPFEQYF
TGTGCCAGCAGCACACGACCTACTAGCGACCCATTCGAGCAGTACTTC
>-|-|TRBJ2-7|TRBV19
CASSGGGAGGGYEQYF
TGTGCCAGTAGTGGAGGGGGGGCAGGGGGCGGCTACGAGCAGTACTTC
>-|-|TRBJ1-2|TRBV15
CATSGGGWNYGYTF
TGTGCCACCAGCGGAGGAGGCTGGAACTATGGCTACACCTTC
>TRBD1|-|TRBJ1-1|TRBV9
CASSEGQVTEAFF
TGTGCCAGCAGCGAGGGACAGGTTACTGAAGCTTTCTTT
>TRBD2|few|TRBJ2-7|TRBV27
CASSHPGLAGGSYEQYF
TGTGCCAGCAGTCACCCCGGTCTAGCGGGAGGTTCCTACGAGCAGTACTTC
>-|-|TRBJ2-7|TRBV7-3
CASSLGWQDEQYF
TGTGCCAGCAGCTTAGGCTGGCAAGACGAGCAGTACTTC
>TRBD1|-|TRBJ2-1|TRBV19
CASSVTGLGNEQFF
TGTGCCAGTAGCGTGACAGGGTTGGGCAATGAGCAGTTCTTC
>-|-|TRBJ2-7|TRBV7-9
CASSNTGYEQYF
TGTGCCAGCAGCAACACAGGGTACGAGCAGTACTTC
>-|once|TRBJ2-2|TRBV10-3
CAISEGGNTGELFF
TGTGCCATCAGTGAGGGAGGGAACACCGGGGAGCTGTTTTTT
>-|-|TRBJ2-2|TRBV18
CASSPRGQNTGELFF
TGTGCCAGCTCACCAAGGGGTCAGAACACCGGGGAGCTGTTTTTT
>-|-|TRBJ2-7|TRBV11-3
CASSLRSSYEQYF
TGTGCCAGCTCATTACGGAGCTCCTACGAGCAGTACTTC
>-|-|TRBJ1-3|TRBV7-2
CASSTSRGTIYF
TGTGCCAGCAGCACAAGCAGGGGCACCATATATTTT
>TRBD1|-|TRBJ1-1|TRBV6-5
CASSYSLLTGEAFF
TGTGCCAGCAGTTACTCCTTGCTGACAGGGGAGGCTTTCTTT
>-|-|TRBJ1-1|TRBV6-5
CASRGRQPTEAFF
TGTGCCAGCAGGGGTCGACAGCCCACTGAAGCTTTCTTT
>-|-|TRBJ1-1|TRBV15
CATRRDKSHTEAFF
TGTGCCACCAGACGGGACAAATCGCACACTGAAGCTTTCTTT
>-|-|TRBJ1-1|TRBV20-1
CSAPRETEAFF
TGCAGTGCTCCCCGGGAAACTGAAGCTTTCTTT
>-|few|TRBJ2-7|TRBV7-2
CASSFRLEQYF
TGTGCCAGCAGCTTCCGACTAGAGCAGTACTTC
>-|-|TRBJ2-7|TRBV19
CASSSGSTYEQYF
TGTGCCAGTAGTAGCGGCAGCACCTACGAGCAGTACTTC
>-|-|TRBJ2-3|TRBV5-1
CASSLVPRQGGDTQYF
TGCGCCAGCAGCTTGGTTCCGAGACAAGGGGGAGATACGCAGTATTTT
>TRBD1|-|TRBJ1-2|TRBV28
CASRVGTGDYGYTF
TGTGCCAGCAGGGTCGGGACAGGGGACTATGGCTACACCTTC
>TRBD1|-|TRBJ2-7|TRBV14
CATSDRVRHEQYF
TGTGCCACCTCGGACAGGGTCAGACACGAGCAGTACTTC
>TRBD1|-|TRBJ2-3|TRBV4-1
CASSQDLGQGNQDTQYF
TGCGCCAGCAGCCAAGACCTCGGACAGGGGAACCAAGATACGCAGTATTTT